The 14 T cell receptor beta chains given below trace back to one sample, sequenced in a study of blood T cell repertoires in COVID-19. This table comes from immunoSEQ multiplex PCR, and its TCRdb copy is limited to in-frame clones, with some not included. This table has around 300,000 clones, 90% appearing once. The sequenced sample consisted of PBMCs or T cells enriched from blood (not recorded which). These receptors were obtained from a woman aged 25 to 39 who had recovered from COVID-19.

This chain links TRBV7-2 with TRBJ2-1; D is unclear. V shed 6 bases and J shed 9 bases, with 15 bases lying between them. This CDR3 spans 13 amino acids. Germline CDR1 is SGHTA and CDR2 is FQGNSA. The CDR3 spells CASSLVVAREQFF. CDR3 DNA: TGTGCCAGCAGTCTAGTGGTGGCTCGTGAGCAGTTCTTC.

J is TRBJ1-5 and V is TRBV5-5, with 8 bases that match TRBD1. V shed 2 bases, J shed 4 bases, and the junction held 8 bases outside the gene matches. Germline CDR1 reads SGHKS; CDR2 reads YYEKEE (reference sequence). The CDR3 is 16 amino acids. CDR3 in DNA: TGTGCCAGCAGCTTTACCCAGACAGGGGCAAATCAGCCCCAGCATTTT. This codes for CASSFTQTGANQPQHF.

The chain carries TRBV19 and TRBJ2-1; 11 positions agree with TRBD1. The CDR3 has 16 amino acids. V dropped 10 bases and J dropped 5; count of bases not matched to a gene: 13. Germline CDR1 reads LNHDA; CDR2 reads SQIVND (reference sequence). The CDR3 DNA reads TGTGCCACCAAAAAACAGCCGGGACAGGGGGACAATGAGCAGTTCTTC. Translating it yields CATKKQPGQGDNEQFF.

The chain joins TRBV7-3 to TRBJ2-1; 11 nucleotides match TRBD2. The germline V gene encodes CDR1 SGHTA and CDR2 FQGTGA. V dropped 5 bases and J dropped 2; count of bases not matched to a gene: 2. The CDR3 spans 15 residues. In nucleotides, the CDR3 is TGTGCCAGCAGCCAGGGACTAGCGGCCTACAATGAGCAGTTCTTC. This translates into CASSQGLAAYNEQFF.

This rearrangement joins TRBV7-9 to TRBJ2-7; 7 bases match TRBD2. The V and J ends lost 5 bases and 5 bases, in that order; junction bases with no gene match: 9. CDR1 SEHNR and CDR2 FQNEAQ come from the germline V gene (reference sequence). The CDR3 spans 14 residues. CDR3 residues: CASSRGSGTNEQYF. The DNA for the CDR3 is TGTGCCAGCAGCAGAGGTTCGGGGACTAACGAGCAGTACTTC.

This clone appeared a single time. J is TRBJ1-2 and V is TRBV7-2; D remains unclear. Trimming took 3 bases from V and 0 from J, leaving 5 bases between them. The CDR3 is 13 amino acids. Germline-derived CDR1 and CDR2 are SGHTA and FQGNSA. The CDR3, as DNA: TGTGCCAGCAGCTTGACATCTAACTATGGCTACACCTTC. This gives the protein CASSLTSNYGYTF.

The CDR3 spells CASSFASANNEQFF. The CDR3 region has the DNA TGTGCCAGCAGCTTCGCTAGCGCGAACAATGAGCAGTTCTTC. The chain couples TRBV7-2 to TRBJ2-1; weak D call: TRBD2 (6 bases). Germline CDR1 reads SGHTA; CDR2 reads FQGNSA. CDR3 length equals 14 residues. The ends were cut back, 3 bases at V and 5 bases at J, with 11 bases in the middle.

The rearrangement links TRBV7-2 to TRBJ2-1; maybe TRBD2 (6 bases). Germline V lookup: CDR1 SGHTA, CDR2 FQGNSA. There are 13 residues in the CDR3. The V gene lost 4 bases and the J gene lost 7 bases, with 11 bases spanning the gap. CDR3: CASSSPGGNEQFF. The CDR3 region has the DNA TGTGCCAGCAGCTCCCCCGGGGGAAATGAGCAGTTCTTC.

The V gene is TRBV27, the J gene TRBJ1-3; D is undetermined. This CDR3 is built from 14 residues. The V and J ends lost 0 bases and 3 bases respectively, with 6 bases between them. Germline V lookup: CDR1 MNHEY, CDR2 SMNVEV (reference sequence). CDR3 residues: CASSLSGVGNTIYF. Written as DNA, the CDR3 is TGTGCCAGCAGTTTATCGGGAGTTGGAAACACCATATATTTT.

The chain carries TRBV28 and TRBJ1-4; the D gene is possibly TRBD1 (6 bases). Deletions cut 6 bases from V and 6 bases from J, with 17 bases between. This CDR3 contains 15 residues. Germline-derived CDR1 and CDR2 are MDHEN and SYDVKM. The CDR3 sequence is CASRDRTDTYEKLFF. CDR3 bases: TGTGCCAGCAGGGATCGGACAGATACCTATGAAAAACTGTTTTTT.

The V gene is TRBV30, the J gene TRBJ1-2; D uncertain. The CDR3 runs 14 residues. Germline-derived CDR1 and CDR2 are GTSNPN and SVGIG (reference sequence). V lost 7 bases and J 1 base, leaving 16 bases between the germline ends. CDR3 DNA: TGTGCCTCCACTGGAGCAGACGATAACTATGGCTACACCTTC. Its translation: CASTGADDNYGYTF. The full variable domain, completed using reference TRBV30 and TRBJ1-2, is SQTIHQWPATLVQPVGSPLSLECTVEGTSNPNLYWYRQAAGRGLQLLFYSVGIGQISSEVPQNLSASRPQDRQFILSSKKLLLSDSGFYLCASTGADDNYGYTFGSGTRLTVV.

The chain combines TRBV5-1 with TRBJ2-1, with 8 bases lining up with TRBD2. The J segment lost 6 bases and the V segment lost 5 bases, leaving 7 bases of the junction unmatched. CDR1 is SGHRS and CDR2 is YFSETQ in the germline V gene. There are 14 residues in the CDR3. The CDR3 spells CASSTGGPGNEQFF. As DNA, the CDR3 is TGCGCCAGCAGTACGGGAGGGCCGGGCAATGAGCAGTTCTTC.

The J gene is TRBJ2-2, the V gene TRBV7-9, with TRBD2 as a possible D gene (5 bases). The ends were cut back, 5 bases at V and 6 bases at J, with 19 bases in the middle. Germline lookup yields CDR1 SEHNR and CDR2 FQNEAQ (reference sequence). The CDR3 runs 16 residues. CDR3 sequence: CASSPERVRAAGELFF. The CDR3 DNA reads as TGTGCCAGCAGCCCCGAGAGGGTGCGAGCCGCCGGGGAGCTGTTTTTT.

This sequence joins TRBV29-1 and TRBJ1-6; perhaps TRBD1 as D (5 bases). Trimming removed 7 bases at V and 10 bases at J, with 20 bases between. Germline V gene lookup returns CDR1 SQVTM and CDR2 ANQGSEA. The CDR3 totals 14 residues. The CDR3 region is CSADIQVVRSPLHF. In nucleotides, the CDR3 is TGCAGCGCCGACATACAGGTTGTCAGATCACCCCTCCACTTT.